The 20 T cell receptor beta chains presented below share a single source sample, sequenced in a study of blood T cells in healthy people across ages. Together with a sample-barcoded 5' primer, a J-beta primer mix was included in a second PCR lasting about 6 to 12 cycles. TCRdb used MiXCR to reprocess the 5' RACE reads, holding one entry per CDR3 protein. The sample has about 1.8 million distinct CDR3 sequences, about 50% seen once. The sample taken for sequencing was blood. The receptors were sampled from a woman between 40 and 50 years old in good health.

The rearrangement joins TRBV3-1 to TRBJ2-7; tentatively, D is TRBD2 (6 bases). CDR3 length: 13 residues. Deletions cut 1 base from V and 6 bases from J, with 10 bases between. Germline values: CDR1 LGHDT, CDR2 YNNKEL (reference sequence). Here the CDR3 DNA reads TGTGCCAGCAGCCAAGTTGGGGGGAGCGAGCAGTACTTC. Translation: CASSQVGGSEQYF.

This chain connects TRBV6-5 to TRBJ2-7, with D tentatively TRBD1 (6 bases). In germline, CDR1 is MNHEY, CDR2 SVGAGI. The CDR3 consists of 12 residues. Trimming left V 10 bases short and J 0 bases short, with 10 bases between. The CDR3, as DNA: TGTGCCACTTGGGACAACTCCTACGAGCAGTACTTC. Its translation is CATWDNSYEQYF.

The chain uses TRBV6-5 and TRBJ2-7; 10 bases map to TRBD2. The V and J ends lost 2 bases and 4 bases, in that order; junction bases with no gene match: 14. From germline, CDR1 is MNHEY and CDR2 SVGAGI. The CDR3 has 18 residues. In nucleotides, the CDR3 is TGTGCCAGCAGTTACGACAGCCCAACCGGGACTAGCGTTTACGAGCAGTACTTC. Translation: CASSYDSPTGTSVYEQYF.

This clonotype was seen ten or more times. Its ends do not fully match the called genes, so a read error is possible. This chain uses TRBV5-1 with TRBJ2-6; D might be TRBD1 (6 bases). In germline, CDR1 is SGHRS, CDR2 YFSETQ. The CDR3 is made up of 15 amino acids. CDR3 in DNA: TGTGCCAGCAGTCCAGGGGTCTCTGGGGCCAACGTCCTGACTTTC. Translated, it gives CASSPGVSGANVLTF.

CDR3: CASRSGTGGETQYF. CDR3 DNA: TGTGCCAGCAGGTCCGGCACAGGGGGCGAGACCCAGTACTTC. V gene TRBV12-3 or TRBV12-4 combines with J gene TRBJ2-5; TRBD1 agrees at 9 bases. The CDR3 spans 14 residues. J was trimmed by 5 bases and V by 6 bases; bases with no gene match: 7.

The genes are TRBV28 and TRBJ2-1, with 9 bases aligning to TRBD2. Germline loops: CDR1 MDHEN, CDR2 SYDVKM. The CDR3 covers 17 residues. The junction had 20 bases not matched to a gene; V was cut back by 4 bases and J by 13 bases. The chain's CDR3 is CASSSTSGGTRQETQFF. The CDR3 coding sequence is TGTGCCAGCAGTTCCACCAGCGGGGGGACTCGACAAGAGACCCAGTTCTTC.

The table lists this clonotype with a few counts. The chain combines TRBV20-1 with TRBJ2-3, with TRBD2 matching 12 bases. Trimming took 4 bases from V and 2 from J; bases not matched to a gene: 4. From germline, CDR1 is DFQATT and CDR2 SNEGSKA (reference sequence). The CDR3 loop spans 15 amino acids. The CDR3 DNA reads TGCAGTGCTACGAGACTAGCGGGGGCCACAGATACGCAGTATTTT. Amino acid sequence: CSATRLAGATDTQYF.

The chain joins TRBV28 to TRBJ2-7, with D perhaps assigned TRBD1 or TRBD2 (5 bases each). V was clipped by 4 bases and J by 4 bases, with 23 bases between them. CDR1 and CDR2 from the germline V gene are MDHEN and SYDVKM. The CDR3 spans 17 residues. The CDR3 bases are TGTGCCAGCAGTTCCCCCGGGGACGTTTCAGTAGGATACGAGCAGTACTTC. Translation gives CASSSPGDVSVGYEQYF.

This clonotype has only a few counts. The chain joins TRBV3-1 to TRBJ1-2, with TRBD1 matching over 8 bases. From germline, CDR1 is LGHDT and CDR2 YNNKEL (reference sequence). Unmatched junction bases numbered 11, after V lost 3 bases and J lost 8 bases. The CDR3 has 15 amino acids. The CDR3 loop reads CASSHNPRGLGGYTF. CDR3 sequence (DNA): TGTGCCAGCAGCCACAACCCCAGGGGGCTTGGAGGCTACACCTTC. Filled out from reference TRBV3-1 and TRBJ1-2, the complete variable domain reads DTAVSQTPKYLVTQMGNDKSIKCEQNLGHDTMYWYKQDSKKFLKIMFSYNNKELIINETVPNRFSPKSPDKAHLNLHINSLELGDSAVYFCASSHNPRGLGGYTFGSGTRLTVV.

The chain recombines TRBV2 with TRBJ2-5, with a tentative D call TRBD1 (5 bases). The CDR3 consists of 12 residues. Germline V gene data show CDR1 as SNHLY and CDR2 as FYNNEI. Trimming took off 6 bases at V and 9 bases at J, with 14 bases between the two ends. CDR3 nucleotides: TGTGCCAGCAGATGGGGCGGAACCGCCCAGTACTTC. As protein: CASRWGGTAQYF.

The chain links TRBV4-1 to TRBJ2-1, with a possible D match to TRBD2 (6 bases). The CDR3 is made up of 16 amino acids. V was shortened by 0 bases and J by 8 bases, with 17 bases between the two germline ends. Germline V gene data show CDR1 as MGHRA and CDR2 as YSYEKL. For the CDR3, the DNA is TGCGCCAGCAGCCAAGAGGGGTTCCGGGGCGGGGATGAGCAGTTCTTC. Translated: CASSQEGFRGGDEQFF.

The V call is TRBV4-3, the J call TRBJ1-2, with 7 bases identical to TRBD1. From germline, CDR1 is LGHNA and CDR2 YSLEER. This CDR3 is built from 18 residues. J lost 1 base, V lost 1 base, and 12 bases had no gene match. CDR3 in amino acids: CASSQVGTRQGVNYGYTF. The CDR3 DNA follows: TGCGCCAGCAGCCAAGTAGGGACACGGCAGGGGGTTAACTATGGCTACACCTTC.

The V and J genes are TRBV24-1 and TRBJ2-1; TRBD1 matches 7 bases. This CDR3 has 14 amino acids. Trimming cost V 8 bases and J 5 bases; bases outside gene matches: 8. Germline V gene sequence: CDR1 KGHDR, CDR2 SFDVKD. The CDR3, as DNA: TGTGCCACCAACTCCGGGACAGCCAACAATGAGCAGTTCTTC. It translates to CATNSGTANNEQFF.

This clonotype occurred a few times. The rearrangement joins TRBV10-3 to TRBJ2-7, with 8 positions matching TRBD2. Germline loops: CDR1 ENHRY, CDR2 SYGVKD. This CDR3 is 13 amino acids long. The junction had 2 bases not matched to a gene; V was cut back by 2 bases and J by 5 bases. CDR3 sequence reads: CAISEAGGDEQYF. CDR3 sequence (DNA): TGTGCCATCAGTGAGGCGGGGGGTGACGAGCAGTACTTC.

J is TRBJ2-1 and V is TRBV2; 10 bases are shared with TRBD2. V dropped 2 bases and J dropped 5; count of bases not matched to a gene: 12. The CDR3 extends over 18 amino acids. Germline CDR1 reads SNHLY; CDR2 reads FYNNEI. The chain's CDR3 is CASSENHVAGGNNNEQFF. CDR3 sequence (DNA): TGTGCCAGCAGTGAAAATCACGTAGCGGGGGGAAATAACAATGAGCAGTTCTTC.

The CDR3 spells CARTTRGCNGGRRPDTQYF. CDR3 nucleotides: TGTGCCAGGACGACCCGCGGGTGTAATGGGGGACGGCGCCCAGATACGCAGTATTTT. This chain links TRBV5-6 with TRBJ2-3; either TRBD1 or TRBD2 may supply D (5 bases each). The CDR3 contains 19 residues. The germline V gene encodes CDR1 SGHDT and CDR2 YYEEEE. V gave up 8 bases and J gave up 4 bases, with 32 bases separating them. Complete variable domain (other parts from reference TRBV5-6 and TRBJ2-3): DAGVTQSPTHLIKTRGQQVTLRCSPKSGHDTVSWYQQALGQGPQFIFQYYEEEERQRGNFPDRFSGHQFPNYSSELNVNALLLGDSALYLCARTTRGCNGGRRPDTQYFGPGTRLTVL.

This clonotype was counted only a few times. The J gene is TRBJ1-2, the V gene TRBV19; 7 bases line up with TRBD1. CDR1 and CDR2 (germline): LNHDA, SQIVND (reference sequence). The CDR3 has 16 amino acids. V shed 6 bases, J shed 2 bases, and the junction held 12 bases outside the gene matches. The CDR3 DNA reads as TGTGCCAGTAGGATTCCCGGGACAGCAACCAACTATGGCTACACCTTC. This encodes CASRIPGTATNYGYTF.

A single count supports this clonotype. With a much larger clone just one base away, this may be a read error. The genes are TRBV4-2 and TRBJ1-2; weak D call: TRBD1 (5 bases). Trimming took 4 bases from V and 7 from J, leaving 16 bases between them. Germline V lookup: CDR1 LGHNA, CDR2 YNFKEQ. CDR3 length equals 14 residues. The chain's CDR3 is CASSPEPGKIGYTF. The CDR3 DNA reads as TGTGCCAGCAGCCCAGAACCAGGGAAAATTGGCTACACCTTC.

The chain carries TRBV6-1 and TRBJ2-4; D is possibly TRBD1 (5 bases). The CDR3 runs 14 residues. Looked up from germline, CDR1 is MNHNS and CDR2 is SASEGT. V was cut by 7 bases and J by 0 bases, with 10 bases left in between. The CDR3 region has the DNA TGTGCCAGCACGACAGACTTAGCCAAAAACATTCAGTACTTC. Protein product: CASTTDLAKNIQYF.

V gene TRBV6-1 combines with J gene TRBJ2-1; 7 nucleotides line up with TRBD1. This CDR3 spans 13 amino acids. The V segment lost 7 bases and the J segment 2 bases; nucleotides outside the gene matches: 2. Germline V gene data show CDR1 as MNHNS and CDR2 as SASEGT. As DNA, the CDR3 is TGTGCCAGCAAGGGACAGCCCTACAATGAGCAGTTCTTC. Protein: CASKGQPYNEQFF.